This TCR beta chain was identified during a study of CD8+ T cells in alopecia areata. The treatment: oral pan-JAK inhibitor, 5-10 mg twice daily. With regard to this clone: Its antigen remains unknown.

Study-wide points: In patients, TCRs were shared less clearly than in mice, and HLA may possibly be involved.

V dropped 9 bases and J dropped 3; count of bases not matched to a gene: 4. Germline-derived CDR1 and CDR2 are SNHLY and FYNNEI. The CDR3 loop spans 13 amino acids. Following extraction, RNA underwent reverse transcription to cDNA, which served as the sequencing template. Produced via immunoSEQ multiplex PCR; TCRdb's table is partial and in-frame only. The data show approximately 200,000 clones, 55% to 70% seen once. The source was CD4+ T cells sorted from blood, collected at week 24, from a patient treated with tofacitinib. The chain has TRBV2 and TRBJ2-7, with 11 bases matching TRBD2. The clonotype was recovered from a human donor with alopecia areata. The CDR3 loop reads CASKGTSGYEQYF. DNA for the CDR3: TGTGCCAGTAAAGGGACTAGCGGCTACGAGCAGTACTTC.